This TCR beta chain was documented in a study of cytomegalovirus exposure and HLA in healthy donors. About the study: The same platform was used for the 120 validation repertoires and the roughly 600 first-cohort repertoires, a later analysis reported. Study-wide results and caveats: Some TCR beta chains (around 160 of them) were listed as cytomegalovirus-associated. In vitro confirmation showed three CMV-associated chains to be CMV antigen specific. Despite most TCR sequences being rare, some public TCRs occurred in many donors.

V trimming: 10 bases; J trimming: 2 bases; junction bases outside the gene matches: 10. CDR1 is ENHRY, CDR2 SYGVKD, per germline. This CDR3 has 14 amino acids. About this clone: Its antigen is unidentified.

The repertoire was sequenced with immunoSEQ multiplex PCR; TCRdb's copy has only in-frame clones and lacks some. The sample carries under 150,000 clones, more than 85% recorded once. This clonotype originated in a man aged 18-30 years in good health and CMV-seronegative. The rearrangement links TRBV10-3 to TRBJ2-7; 8 nucleotides agree with TRBD1. Sequenced input: PBMCs. CDR3 region: CATEGQGGTYEQYF. CDR3 sequence (DNA): TGTGCCACCGAAGGACAGGGAGGAACCTACGAGCAGTACTTC.